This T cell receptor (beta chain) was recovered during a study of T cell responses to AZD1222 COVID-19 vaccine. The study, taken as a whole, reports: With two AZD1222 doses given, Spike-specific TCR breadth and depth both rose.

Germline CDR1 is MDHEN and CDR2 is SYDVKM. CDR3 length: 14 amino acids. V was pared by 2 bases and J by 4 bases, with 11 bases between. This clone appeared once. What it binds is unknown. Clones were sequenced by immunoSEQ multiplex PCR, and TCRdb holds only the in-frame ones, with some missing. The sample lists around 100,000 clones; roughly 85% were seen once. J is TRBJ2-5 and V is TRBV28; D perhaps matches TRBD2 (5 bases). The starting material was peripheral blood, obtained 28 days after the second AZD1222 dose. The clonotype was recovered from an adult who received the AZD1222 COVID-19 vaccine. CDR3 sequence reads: CASSLNGVRETQYF. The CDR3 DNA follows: TGTGCCAGCAGTTTAAACGGGGTTCGAGAGACCCAGTACTTC.